This T cell receptor beta chain was found in a study of cytomegalovirus exposure and HLA in healthy donors. The PCR ran on 60 Vbeta and 13 Jbeta primers. Assay used: immunoSEQ multiplex PCR; TCRdb lists only in-frame clones, some missing. This sample has fewer than 200,000 clones, with about 76% found just once. Trimming removed 6 bases from V and 6 bases from J; junction bases left unmatched: 12. This CDR3 region has 15 residues. Per germline, CDR1 LGHNA and CDR2 YSLEER. This sequence originates from a male donor in good health and CMV-seropositive. V and J are TRBV4-3 and TRBJ2-5; TRBD2 matches at 8 bases. Source material: PBMCs. The CDR3 DNA follows: TGCGCCAGCAGTCTCGGAGGACGGGGGGGAAAGACCCAGTACTTC. Translation: CASSLGGRGGKTQYF.